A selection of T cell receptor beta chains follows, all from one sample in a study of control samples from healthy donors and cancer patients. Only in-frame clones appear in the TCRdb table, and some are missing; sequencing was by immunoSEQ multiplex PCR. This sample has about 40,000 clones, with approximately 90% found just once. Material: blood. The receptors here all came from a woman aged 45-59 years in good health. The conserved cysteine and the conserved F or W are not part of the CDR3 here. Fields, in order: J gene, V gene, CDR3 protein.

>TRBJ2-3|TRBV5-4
ASSLVSDTQY
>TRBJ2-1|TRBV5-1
ASSLGPRSFEQF
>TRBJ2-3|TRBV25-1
ASNRGTDTQY
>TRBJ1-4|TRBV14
ASSLGQGVATNEKLF
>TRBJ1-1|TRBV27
ASSQSRVNTEAF
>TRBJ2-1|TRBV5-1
ASSNGGPRNEQF
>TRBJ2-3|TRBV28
ASSLPRGITDTQY
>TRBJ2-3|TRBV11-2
ASSKRAGGTDTQY
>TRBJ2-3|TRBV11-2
ASSRPDSYTQY
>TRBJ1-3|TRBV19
ASEEGSSGNTIY
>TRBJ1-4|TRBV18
ASSPFQQAATNEKLF
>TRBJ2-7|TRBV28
ASSWAGYEQY
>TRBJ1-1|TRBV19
ASSIRTGGQYTEAF
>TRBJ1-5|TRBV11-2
ASSFLEQPGRPQH
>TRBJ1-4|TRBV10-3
AIGEVGEKLF
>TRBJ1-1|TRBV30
AWPKWGWNTEAF
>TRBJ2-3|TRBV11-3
ASSLGYRELTDTQY
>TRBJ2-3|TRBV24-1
ATSDARPGLVNTQY
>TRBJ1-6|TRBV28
ASRKDSSYNSPLH
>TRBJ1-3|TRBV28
ASSSGQGITGNTIY
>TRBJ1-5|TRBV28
ASRKQGNQPQH
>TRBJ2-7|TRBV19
ASSISEGYEQY
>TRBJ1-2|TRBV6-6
ASSSQGAYGYT
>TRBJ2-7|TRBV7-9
ASSLSGSPLGYEQY
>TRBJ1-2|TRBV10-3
AIKDGVYGYT
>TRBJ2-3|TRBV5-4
ASLQWGGSTDTQY
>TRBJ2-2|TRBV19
ASRAQGNTGELF
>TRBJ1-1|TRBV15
ATSREIGWAF
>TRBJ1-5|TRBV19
ARNQPQH
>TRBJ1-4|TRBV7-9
ASSYRDRGEKLF
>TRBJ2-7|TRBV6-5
ASSRLSGNSYEQY
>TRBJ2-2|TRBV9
ASSVLLNTGELF
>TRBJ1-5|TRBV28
ASSLGGGLQPQH
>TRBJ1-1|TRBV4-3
ASRNQPGQGSTEAF
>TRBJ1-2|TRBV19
ASSPWTLTGSYGYT
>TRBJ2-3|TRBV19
ASSIFGGGADTQY
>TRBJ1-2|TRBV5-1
ASSTIPGQGQYNYGYT
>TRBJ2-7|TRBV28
ASSLQWEQY
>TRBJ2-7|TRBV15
ATGVGARGSYEQY
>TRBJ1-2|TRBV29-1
SVVRDGANYGYT
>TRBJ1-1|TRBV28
ASSLGVWNTEAF
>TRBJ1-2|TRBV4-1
ASSQRGSAGDGYT
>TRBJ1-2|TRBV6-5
ANVQRYGYT
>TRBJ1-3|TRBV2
ASSTGQWGLSGNTIY
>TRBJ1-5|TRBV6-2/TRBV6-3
ASSQPFRLPNQPQH
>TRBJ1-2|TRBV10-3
AISESASFT
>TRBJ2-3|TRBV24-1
ATAGTRATQY
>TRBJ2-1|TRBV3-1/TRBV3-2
ASSQEPSGVLYNEQF
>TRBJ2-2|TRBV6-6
ASRPAGDHTGELF
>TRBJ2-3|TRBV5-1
ASSAGGTDTQY
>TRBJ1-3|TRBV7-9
ASSFGVAGNTIY
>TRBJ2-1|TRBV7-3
ASSPTSLAGGAEYNEQF